This is a list of T cell receptor beta chains from one sample in a study of T cells in Graves' hyperthyroidism and ophthalmopathy. TCRdb re-analysed the multiplex PCR reads in MiXCR, keeping a single row per CDR3 protein. The sample has 620,000 or so distinct CDR3 sequences, more than 12% seen once. Material: blood. Source of these receptors: a woman in her fifties or sixties with Graves' ophthalmopathy. CDR3s include the opening cysteine and the closing phenylalanine or tryptophan. A D gene is named only where the DNA matches it firmly. A clone size is listed for some rows: how often the clone was seen (once, few, many), or a class if it is expanded.

many	TRBD1	TRBV6-2/TRBV6-3	TRBJ1-5	CASSYSGRGLQPQHF	TGTGCCAGCAGTTACTCGGGCAGGGGGCTTCAGCCCCAGCATTTT
many	TRBD2	TRBV7-8	TRBJ2-7	CASSKLAGGPFEQYF	TGTGCCAGCAGCAAACTAGCGGGAGGGCCTTTCGAGCAGTACTTC
many	.	TRBV4-2	TRBJ2-1	CASSQAEREQFF	TGTGCCAGCAGCCAAGCGGAGCGTGAGCAGTTCTTC
many	.	TRBV7-2	TRBJ1-4	CASSFSRSEKLFF	TGTGCCAGCAGCTTTAGCCGGAGTGAAAAACTGTTTTTT
.	.	TRBV11-2	TRBJ1-5	CASGLVRPSPGLGNQPQHF	TGTGCCAGCGGCTTAGTGCGGCCTTCACCGGGGCTTGGCAATCAGCCCCAGCATTTT
.	TRBD2	TRBV7-3	TRBJ2-1	CASSLTSGRVSYNEQFF	TGTGCCAGCAGCCTGACTAGCGGGAGGGTCTCCTACAATGAGCAGTTCTTC
many	TRBD1	TRBV20-1	TRBJ2-3	CSALNRGLTDTQYF	TGCAGTGCCTTGAACAGGGGGCTGACGGATACGCAGTATTTT
few	.	TRBV4-2	TRBJ1-5	CASSQDMTASNQPQHF	TGTGCCAGCAGCCAAGATATGACAGCTAGCAATCAGCCCCAGCATTTT
.	.	TRBV2	TRBJ1-1	CASSEQGSDTEAFF	TGTGCCAGCAGTGAACAGGGTAGTGATACTGAAGCTTTCTTT
many	.	TRBV7-6	TRBJ2-5	CASSLTFRGETQYF	TGTGCCAGCAGCTTAACCTTCAGGGGTGAGACCCAGTACTTC
few	.	TRBV7-6	TRBJ2-7	CASSPRADPYEQYF	TGTGCCAGCAGCCCTAGGGCCGACCCCTACGAGCAGTACTTC
many	TRBD2	TRBV7-9	TRBJ2-7	CASSFSRLAGIEQYF	TGTGCCAGCAGCTTTAGTCGACTAGCGGGAATCGAGCAGTACTTC
.	.	TRBV3-1	TRBJ2-4	CASSKQGGLAKNIQYF	TGTGCCAGCAGCAAACAGGGAGGGTTAGCCAAAAACATTCAGTACTTC
.	.	TRBV6-2/TRBV6-3	TRBJ2-7	CASSKTTPGGYEQYF	TGTGCCAGCAGCAAGACCACACCCGGCGGATACGAGCAGTACTTC
.	.	TRBV7-9	TRBJ2-1	CASRTLGTYNEQFF	TGTGCCAGCAGGACTCTCGGGACCTACAATGAGCAGTTCTTC
many	.	TRBV11-2	TRBJ1-5	CASSLRPSNQPQHF	TGTGCCAGCAGCTTAAGACCAAGCAATCAGCCCCAGCATTTT
.	TRBD1	TRBV29-1	TRBJ2-5	CSVRQGSETQYF	TGCAGCGTTCGACAGGGGTCGGAGACCCAGTACTTC
.	.	TRBV5-4	TRBJ2-7	CASSLDPGNVGDEQYF	TGTGCCAGCAGCCTAGACCCGGGGAATGTGGGGGACGAGCAGTACTTC
many	.	TRBV18	TRBJ1-1	CASSAQPGYNTEAFF	TGTGCCAGCTCAGCACAGCCGGGATATAACACTGAAGCTTTCTTT
.	TRBD2	TRBV11-1	TRBJ2-7	CASSPWTGTSGINEQYF	TGTGCCAGCAGCCCCTGGACCGGGACTAGCGGGATCAACGAGCAGTACTTC
few	TRBD2	TRBV7-2	TRBJ2-3	CASSPAGDSADTQYF	TGTGCCAGCAGCCCTGCGGGGGATTCCGCAGATACGCAGTATTTT
.	TRBD1	TRBV5-6	TRBJ1-2	CASGKRTGYNYGYTF	TGTGCCAGCGGAAAACGGACAGGATATAACTATGGCTACACCTTC
.	.	TRBV6-2/TRBV6-3	TRBJ1-5	CASSSPNQPQNF	TGTGCCAGCAGTTCCCCCAATCAGCCCCAGAATTTT
few	.	TRBV9	TRBJ2-3	CASSVALGPAQRQYF	TGTGCCAGCAGCGTAGCATTGGGACCTGCCCAAAGGCAGTATTTT
many	.	TRBV5-1	TRBJ2-5	CASSLFLDQETQYF	TGCGCCAGCAGCTTGTTTCTGGACCAAGAGACCCAGTACTTC
many	TRBD1	TRBV13	TRBJ1-2	CASSPPGQGDYGYTF	TGTGCCAGCAGCCCGCCGGGACAGGGTGACTATGGCTACACCTTC
few	.	TRBV20-1	TRBJ2-7	CSARGGASGAYEQYF	TGCAGTGCCAGGGGAGGGGCTAGCGGAGCCTACGAGCAGTACTTC
.	TRBD2	TRBV10-3	TRBJ2-1	CAISEPGILAGAEFF	TGTGCCATCAGTGAGCCGGGGATTCTAGCGGGAGCGGAGTTCTTC
many	.	TRBV28	TRBJ2-1	CASTWGSLNEQFF	TGTGCCAGCACTTGGGGCTCTCTCAATGAGCAGTTCTTC
many	.	TRBV7-2	TRBJ1-2	CASSSIPQGANYGYTF	TGTGCCAGCAGCTCGATCCCACAGGGAGCTAACTATGGCTACACCTTC
many	.	TRBV6-2/TRBV6-3	TRBJ1-5	CASSLADRTGQPQHF	TGTGCCAGCAGTTTGGCGGACAGAACAGGACAGCCCCAGCATTTT
many	TRBD2	TRBV28	TRBJ2-7	CASSFGVGRSSYEQYF	TGTGCCAGCAGTTTTGGAGTCGGGAGGAGCTCCTACGAGCAGTACTTC
.	.	TRBV6-2/TRBV6-3	TRBJ2-3	CASSYFSDTQYF	TGTGCCAGCAGTTATTTTTCAGATACGCAGTATTTT
few	.	TRBV3-1	TRBJ2-3	CASSQATLANTQYF	TGTGCCAGCAGCCAAGCTACTTTGGCGAATACGCAGTATTTT